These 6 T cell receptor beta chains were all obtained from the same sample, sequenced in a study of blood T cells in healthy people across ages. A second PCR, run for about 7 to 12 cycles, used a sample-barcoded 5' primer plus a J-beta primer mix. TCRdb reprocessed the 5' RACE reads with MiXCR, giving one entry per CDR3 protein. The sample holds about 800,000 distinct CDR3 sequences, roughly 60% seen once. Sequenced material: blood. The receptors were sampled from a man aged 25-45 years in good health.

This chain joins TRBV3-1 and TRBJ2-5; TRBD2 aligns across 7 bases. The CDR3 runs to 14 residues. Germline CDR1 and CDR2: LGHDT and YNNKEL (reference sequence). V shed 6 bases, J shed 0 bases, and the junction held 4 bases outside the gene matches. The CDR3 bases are TGTGCCAGCAGTCCGGGAGGCGACCAAGAGACCCAGTACTTC. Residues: CASSPGGDQETQYF.

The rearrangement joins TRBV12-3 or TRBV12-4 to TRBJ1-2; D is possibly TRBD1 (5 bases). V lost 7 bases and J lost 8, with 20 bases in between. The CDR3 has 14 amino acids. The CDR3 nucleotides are TGTGCCAGCACCCAAGGGAGGACATCCGGCGGCTACACCTTC. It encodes CASTQGRTSGGYTF.

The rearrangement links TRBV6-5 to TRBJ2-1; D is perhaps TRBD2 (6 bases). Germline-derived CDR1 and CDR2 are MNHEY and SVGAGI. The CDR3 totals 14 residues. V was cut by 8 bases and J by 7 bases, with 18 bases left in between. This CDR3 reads CASAFSGPRNEQFF. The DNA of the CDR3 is TGTGCCAGCGCCTTTAGCGGCCCAAGGAATGAGCAGTTCTTC.

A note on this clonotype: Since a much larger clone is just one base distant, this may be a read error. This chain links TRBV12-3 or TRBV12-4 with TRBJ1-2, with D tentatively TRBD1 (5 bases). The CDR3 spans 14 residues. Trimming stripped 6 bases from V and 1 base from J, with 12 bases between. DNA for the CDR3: TGTGCCAGCAGAAGGAACAGGCGTAACTATGGCTACACCTTC. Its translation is CASRRNRRNYGYTF.

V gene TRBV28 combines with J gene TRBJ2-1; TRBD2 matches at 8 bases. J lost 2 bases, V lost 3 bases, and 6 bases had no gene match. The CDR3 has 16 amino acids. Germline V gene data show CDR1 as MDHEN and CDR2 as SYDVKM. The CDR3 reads CASSLITSGAYNEQFF. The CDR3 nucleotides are TGTGCCAGCAGTTTGATTACTAGCGGAGCCTACAATGAGCAGTTCTTC.

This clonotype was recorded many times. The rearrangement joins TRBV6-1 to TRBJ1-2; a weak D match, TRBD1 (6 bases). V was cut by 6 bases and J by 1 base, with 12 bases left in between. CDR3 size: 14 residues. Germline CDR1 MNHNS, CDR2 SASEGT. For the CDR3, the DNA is TGTGCCAGCAGCTTGGGGGGCGATAACTATGGCTACACCTTC. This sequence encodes CASSLGGDNYGYTF.